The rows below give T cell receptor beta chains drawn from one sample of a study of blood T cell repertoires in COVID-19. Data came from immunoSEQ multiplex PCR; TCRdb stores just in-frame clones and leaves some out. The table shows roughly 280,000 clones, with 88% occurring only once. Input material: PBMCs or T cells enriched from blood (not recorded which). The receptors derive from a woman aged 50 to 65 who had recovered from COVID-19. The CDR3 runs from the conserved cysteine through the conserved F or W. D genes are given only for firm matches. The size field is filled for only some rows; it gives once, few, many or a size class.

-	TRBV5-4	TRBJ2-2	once	TGTGCCAGCAGCCTACTAGCAAAGGGGGAGCTGTTTTTT	CASSLLAKGELFF
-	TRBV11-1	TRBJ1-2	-	TGTGCCAGCAGCTCAGGGACACGATCTAACTATGGCTACACCTTC	CASSSGTRSNYGYTF
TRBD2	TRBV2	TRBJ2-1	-	TGTGCCAGCAGTGTTAATAGCGGGAGGAGCAATGAGCAGTTCTTC	CASSVNSGRSNEQFF
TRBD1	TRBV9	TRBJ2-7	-	TGTGCCAGCAGCGTAGTACCGACAGGGGGCAGGGACGAGCAGTACTTC	CASSVVPTGGRDEQYF
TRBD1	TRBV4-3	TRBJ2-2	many	TGCGCCAGCAGCCCTAGCATGACAGGGGCGAACACCGGGGAGCTGTTTTTT	CASSPSMTGANTGELFF
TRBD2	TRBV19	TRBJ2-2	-	TGTGCCAGTAGTATTTCGGCGGGAGGTTACACCGGGGAGCTGTTTTTT	CASSISAGGYTGELFF
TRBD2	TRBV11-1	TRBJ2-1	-	TGTGCCAGCAGCTTAGGGTCTAGCGGGGGCGATGAGCAGTTCTTC	CASSLGSSGGDEQFF
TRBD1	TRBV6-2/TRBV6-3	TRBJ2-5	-	TGTGCCAGCAGTACGGGACAGGGCGGTCTCCAAGAGACCCAGTACTTC	CASSTGQGGLQETQYF
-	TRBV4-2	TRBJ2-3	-	TGTGCCAGCAGCCTCAACACTAGGACCCCTGGCGGGGAGGATACGCAGTATTTT	CASSLNTRTPGGEDTQYF
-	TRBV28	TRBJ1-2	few	TGTGCCAGCAGTTTTTTTGGCGGCTCTGAGGTGCCCAATGGCTACACCTTC	CASSFFGGSEVPNGYTF
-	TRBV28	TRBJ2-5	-	TGTGCCAGCACTTCACCGGTCCAAGAGACCCAGTACTTC	CASTSPVQETQYF
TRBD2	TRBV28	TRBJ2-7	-	TGTGCCAGCAGTTTAACTAGCGGGATTGAGCAGTACTTC	CASSLTSGIEQYF
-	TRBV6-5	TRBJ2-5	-	TGTGCCAGCAGTTACTCGTTCGCGAGCGGAGAAGAGACCCAGTACTTC	CASSYSFASGEETQYF
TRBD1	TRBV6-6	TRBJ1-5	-	TGTGCCAGCAGTTCCGGGACAGGCTATCAGCCCCAGCATTTT	CASSSGTGYQPQHF
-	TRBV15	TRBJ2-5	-	TGTGCCACCGTCTCCCGCCAGGGTCTTAAGACCCAGTACTTC	CATVSRQGLKTQYF
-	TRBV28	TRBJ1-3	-	TGTGCCAGCAGTTCGAGGGCACGAACTGGAAACACCATATATTTT	CASSSRARTGNTIYF
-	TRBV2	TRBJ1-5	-	TGTGCCAGCAGTGGCAGGAATAGCAATCAGCCCCAGCATTTT	CASSGRNSNQPQHF
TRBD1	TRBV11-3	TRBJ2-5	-	TGTGCCAGCAGCGGGACAGCTAAAGAGACCCAGTACTTC	CASSGTAKETQYF
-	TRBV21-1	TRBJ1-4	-	TGTGCCAGCAGCTTACAGAGGGTGGGAGAAAAACTGTTTTTT	CASSLQRVGEKLFF
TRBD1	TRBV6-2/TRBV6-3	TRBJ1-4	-	TGTGCCAGCAGTTACACCACCTCCAGGGGGCAAAATGAAAAACTGTTTTTT	CASSYTTSRGQNEKLFF
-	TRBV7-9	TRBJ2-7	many	TGTGCCAGCAGCTCCCGAGGGCCCGAGGAGCAGTACTTC	CASSSRGPEEQYF
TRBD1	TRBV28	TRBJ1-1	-	TGTGCCAGCAGTTTGGAGGGACAGGAAGCTTTCTTT	CASSLEGQEAFF
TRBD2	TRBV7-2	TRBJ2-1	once	TGTGCCAGCAGCTCACCTAGCGGAGGGACCTACAATGAGCAGTTCTTC	CASSSPSGGTYNEQFF
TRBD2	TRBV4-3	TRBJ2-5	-	TGCGCCAGCAGCCAAGATCGGGAGGGTCGGGAGACCCAGTACTTC	CASSQDREGRETQYF
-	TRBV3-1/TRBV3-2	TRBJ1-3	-	TGTGCCAGCAGCCGAATCAGAGGGTCTGGAAACACCATATATTTT	CASSRIRGSGNTIYF
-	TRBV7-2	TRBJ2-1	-	TGTGCCAGCAGCTTCTCTGGACAGGAGGGAAATGAGCAGTTCTTC	CASSFSGQEGNEQFF
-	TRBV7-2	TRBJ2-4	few	TGTGCCAGCAGCTTCCGGGGGAGCACGGAAAACATTCAGTACTTC	CASSFRGSTENIQYF